This entry is about one TCR beta chain. What this receptor recognizes is not known. Base qualities are missing; no much larger clone stands one base away. This entry comes from a study of T cell changes during pregnancy in multiple sclerosis (dated by TCRdb to about 2019). Describing the broader study: The study looked at changes in the T cell repertoire across pregnancy in women with multiple sclerosis.

Library prep was done by the immunoSEQ multiplex PCR assay. The source is immuneACCESS, and TCRdb retained only in-frame sequences with V and J called. Part of the clones is not carried over; for the studies checked, unresolved V genes explain less than half of this, and the remainder is unexplained. Across this sample there are about 59,000 clones, with about 93% seen only once. The ten largest clones capture 0.36% of the sample. V drops 1 base and J drops 8 bases, leaving 17 bases in between. From its cysteine to its phenylalanine, the CDR3 spans 16 amino acids. The sequence is cut down to CDR3 DNA, 48 bases in frame from base 1. Based on the germline V gene, the CDR1 and CDR2 sequences are MGHRA and YSYEKL.

The sequencing here drew on CD4+ T cells from peripheral blood mononuclear cells, taken before pregnancy. The sequence was collected from a female donor with multiple sclerosis, enrolled in a pregnancy study. The chain employs TRBV4-1 and TRBJ1-4; the D gene is possibly TRBD1, with 6 bases matching. The nucleotides read TGCGCCAGCAGCCAAGTGTCACTGGGGGCAGCGGAAAAACTGTTTTTT. This sequence encodes CASSQVSLGAAEKLFF.